This T cell receptor (beta chain) was sequenced in a study of blood T cell repertoires in COVID-19. Study-wide background: PBMCs, B-cell-depleted T cells, or T cells were the source of the cDNA or gDNA that made up the material.

Trimming removed 1 base at V and 2 bases at J, with 6 bases between. The CDR3 spans 13 residues. CDR1 is KGHSH and CDR2 is LQKENI in the germline V gene. Per the authors' pipeline: Reference gene primer amplification gave nucleated cell count estimates. Some clones are missing from TCRdb's copy, which holds only in-frame ones; the method was immunoSEQ multiplex PCR. Clonal size and the V and J genes are those of that table, whereas D and trimming came from the DNA. The sample comprises some 60,000 clones, roughly 91% of which are singletons, and less than 2% rests with the top ten. Sequencing was carried out using peripheral blood. The V gene is TRBV18, the J gene TRBJ2-7; D is unclear. The sequence came from a human donor in a cohort sampled during active COVID-19. The chain's CDR3 is CASSPRGTYEQYF. The CDR3 DNA is TGTGCCAGCTCACCACGCGGTACCTACGAGCAGTACTTC.